The next 13 T cell receptor beta chains were all read from a single sample in a study of follicular helper T cells after annual influenza vaccination. Some clones are missing from TCRdb's copy, which holds only in-frame ones; the method was immunoSEQ multiplex PCR. This sample carries more than 9,000 clones, approximately 81% of them seen once, and the ten largest clones take around 0.5%. Time point denoted: 2015-2016 season, 7 days after influenza vaccination. Sequenced here: CXCR5+ CD38- circulating T follicular helper cells from blood, sampled 7 days after influenza vaccination. As for subset: circulating Tfh, non-naive CD4+CXCR5+PD-1+ (ICOS+CD38+ or ICOS-CD38-). Source of these receptors: an adult who received the influenza vaccine.

V usage is TRBV19 and J usage is TRBJ1-1; TRBD1 aligns across 7 bases. CDR3 length: 14 amino acids. Per the germline V gene, CDR1 is LNHDA and CDR2 is SQIVND (reference sequence). After removal of 3 bases from V and 6 bases from J, the junction contained 7 bases not matched to a gene. For the CDR3, the DNA is TGTGCCAGTAGTATCGGAGAGGGGGCCGCTGAAGCTTTCTTT. Translated: CASSIGEGAAEAFF.

CDR3 nucleotide sequence: TGTGCCAGCAGGCCGGGACAGGGGGCGAACGAGCAGTACTTC. It translates to CASRPGQGANEQYF. V is TRBV6-1 and J is TRBJ2-7; 12 nucleotides align to TRBD1. J was trimmed by 5 bases and V by 6 bases; bases with no gene match: 5. The germline V gene encodes CDR1 MNHNS and CDR2 SASEGT. The CDR3 length is 14 residues.

The table lists this clone with a few counts. The chain employs TRBV2 and TRBJ2-7; no reliable D call. The germline V gene has CDR1 SNHLY and CDR2 FYNNEI. Between the trimmed V and J ends, which lost 6 bases and 1 base, there was a span of 7 bases. The CDR3 runs 12 residues. In DNA form, the CDR3 reads TGTGCCAGCAGGTCGGAGTCCTACGAGCAGTACTTC. The encoded protein is CASRSESYEQYF.

The gene calls are TRBV4-3 and TRBJ1-3, with D maybe TRBD1 (6 bases). CDR3 length: 16 amino acids. CDR1 LGHNA and CDR2 YSLEER come from the germline V gene. Trimming cost V 2 bases and J 2 bases, with 13 bases left between them. The chain's CDR3 is CASSQRGVTAGNTIYF. The CDR3 DNA follows: TGCGCCAGCAGCCAAAGGGGGGTGACAGCTGGAAACACCATATATTTT.

The V gene is TRBV19, the J gene TRBJ2-7; D is perhaps TRBD2 (6 bases). Germline assignment: CDR1 LNHDA and CDR2 SQIVND (reference sequence). CDR3 length equals 12 residues. Deletions cut 7 bases from V and 4 bases from J, with 11 bases between. The DNA for the CDR3 is TGTGCCAGTATGGGGGAGGCGTACGAGCAGTACTTC. It encodes CASMGEAYEQYF.

The V call is TRBV10-1, the J call TRBJ1-4, with D unclear. Germline CDR1 is WNHNN and CDR2 is SYGVQD (reference sequence). The CDR3 length is 13 residues. Trimming pared 11 bases from V and 8 bases from J, leaving 18 bases between. The DNA of the CDR3 is TGCGCCGCCCACAGAGGAAACCTCGAAAAACTGTTTTTT. This encodes CAAHRGNLEKLFF.

This clone was picked up a small number of times. The genes are TRBV2 and TRBJ1-1; no firm D call. The CDR3 spans 12 residues. V lost 5 bases, J lost 5 bases, and 9 bases lay in between. Germline V gene data show CDR1 as SNHLY and CDR2 as FYNNEI. For the CDR3, the DNA is TGTGCCAGCAGTTTCGATTGGACTGAAGCTTTCTTT. Translation gives CASSFDWTEAFF.

The chain employs TRBV18 and TRBJ1-4; no definite D call. Germline-derived CDR1 and CDR2 are KGHSH and LQKENI. V gave up 0 bases and J gave up 0 bases, with 5 bases separating them. CDR3 length: 15 residues. CDR3 sequence: CASSPPSATNEKLFF. CDR3 in DNA: TGTGCCAGCTCACCACCCTCAGCAACTAATGAAAAACTGTTTTTT.

This clone appeared once. The chain combines TRBV19 with TRBJ1-1; D uncertain. V lost 5 bases, J lost 7 bases, and 8 bases lay in between. The CDR3 length is 11 residues. CDR1 and CDR2 (germline): LNHDA, SQIVND (reference sequence). The CDR3: CASSGYLEAFF. CDR3 coding DNA: TGTGCCAGTAGTGGATACCTTGAAGCTTTCTTT.

The rearrangement joins TRBV30 to TRBJ2-2, with D possibly TRBD1 on 6 matching bases. The CDR3 covers 12 residues. Between the trimmed V and J ends, which lost 0 bases and 9 bases, there was a span of 8 bases. Germline CDR1 GTSNPN, CDR2 SVGIG (reference sequence). The CDR3 nucleotides read TGTGCCTGGAGTGTAGGGACATGGGAGCTGTTTTTT. Residues: CAWSVGTWELFF.

The rearrangement links TRBV19 to TRBJ1-2, with D perhaps matching TRBD1 (5 bases). From germline, CDR1 is LNHDA and CDR2 SQIVND (reference sequence). With 6 bases removed from V and 1 base from J, the gap between germline ends came to 15 bases. The length of the CDR3 is 15 residues. CDR3: CASRERTPNNYGYTF. CDR3 bases: TGTGCCAGTAGAGAGAGGACACCAAATAACTATGGCTACACCTTC.

The CDR3: CASSEGTTEAFF. As DNA, the CDR3 is TGTGCCAGCAGTGAAGGCACCACTGAAGCTTTCTTT. The rearrangement uses TRBV2 and TRBJ1-1; D is unclear. There are 12 residues in the CDR3. V was trimmed by 1 base and J by 4 bases, leaving 4 bases between them. CDR1 is SNHLY and CDR2 is FYNNEI in the germline V gene.

The J gene is TRBJ1-4, the V gene TRBV6-1, with D uncertain. CDR1 and CDR2 from the germline V gene are MNHNS and SASEGT. The CDR3 runs to 13 residues. The V and J ends lost 4 bases and 4 bases respectively, with 7 bases between them. CDR3 in DNA: TGTGCCAGCAGTGTGGTGGGTAATGAAAAACTGTTTTTT. It translates to CASSVVGNEKLFF.